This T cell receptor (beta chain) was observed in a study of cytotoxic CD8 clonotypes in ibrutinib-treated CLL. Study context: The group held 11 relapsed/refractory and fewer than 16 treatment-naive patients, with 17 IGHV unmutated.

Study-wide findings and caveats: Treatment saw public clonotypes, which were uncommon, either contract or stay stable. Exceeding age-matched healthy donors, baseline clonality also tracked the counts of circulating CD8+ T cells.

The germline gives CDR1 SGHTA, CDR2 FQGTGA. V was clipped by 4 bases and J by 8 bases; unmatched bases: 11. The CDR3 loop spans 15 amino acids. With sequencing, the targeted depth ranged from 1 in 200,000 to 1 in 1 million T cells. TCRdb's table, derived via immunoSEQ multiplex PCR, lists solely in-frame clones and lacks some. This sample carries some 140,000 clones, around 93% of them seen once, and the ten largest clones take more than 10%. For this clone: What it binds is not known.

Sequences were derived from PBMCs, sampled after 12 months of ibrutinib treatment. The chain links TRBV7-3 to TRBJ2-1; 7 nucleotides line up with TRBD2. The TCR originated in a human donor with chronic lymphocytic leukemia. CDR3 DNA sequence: TGTGCCAGCAGCTCTGGTGGGAGGGCCAGGGATGAGCAGTTCTTC. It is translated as CASSSGGRARDEQFF.